The 24 T cell receptor beta chains below come from one sample, sequenced in a study of cytomegalovirus exposure and HLA in healthy donors. The PCR made use of 60 Vbeta and 13 Jbeta primers. Method: immunoSEQ multiplex PCR; TCRdb's copy keeps in-frame clones and lacks some. The table has around 200,000 clones, 80% seen once. The sequencing sample was made of PBMCs. These receptors were obtained from a boy younger than 18 in good health and CMV-seronegative.

This clone is a singleton in its sample. CDR3 residues: CATDEHGRASEGETQYF. The CDR3 DNA follows: TGTGCCACCGACGAACACGGGAGGGCCTCGGAGGGAGAGACCCAGTACTTC. The V and J genes are TRBV25-1 and TRBJ2-5, with 8 bases that match TRBD2. The germline gives CDR1 MGHDK, CDR2 SYGVNS. V lost 10 bases, J lost 4 bases, and 20 bases stayed unmatched. The CDR3 consists of 17 residues.

The CDR3: CASSLGLVYNEQFF. DNA of the CDR3: TGCGCCAGCTCCCTTGGTTTAGTATACAATGAGCAGTTCTTC. This chain joins TRBV5-1 and TRBJ2-1; D unclear. The V gene's germline CDR1 is SGHRS and CDR2 YFSETQ. The CDR3 consists of 14 residues. The V end lost 7 bases, the J end lost 4 bases, and 15 bases lay between the germline ends.

In its sample, this clone was seen a few times. The chain recombines TRBV5-1 with TRBJ2-3, with TRBD2 matching 7 bases. Trimming took 4 bases from V and 1 from J; bases not matched to a gene: 9. The CDR3 sequence is 16 residues long. The germline V gene encodes CDR1 SGHRS and CDR2 YFSETQ. The CDR3 region has the DNA TGCGCCAGCAGCCAGGGACCCGCGGGGGGCACAGATACGCAGTATTTT. Protein: CASSQGPAGGTDTQYF.

For this clone: Different DNA sequences within this sample yield the same CDR3. The CDR3 here is CASSLQGTNTEAFF. As DNA, the CDR3 is TGTGCCAGTAGTTTACAGGGGACGAACACTGAAGCTTTCTTT. The gene calls are TRBV25-1 and TRBJ1-1; 7 positions agree with TRBD1. Per the germline V gene, CDR1 is MGHDK and CDR2 is SYGVNS. Germline trimming cut 9 bases from V and 1 base from J; bases unmatched to any gene: 8. The CDR3 extends over 14 amino acids.

The chain employs TRBV19 and TRBJ1-1, with 8 bases that match TRBD1. Germline CDR1 LNHDA, CDR2 SQIVND (reference sequence). The V segment lost 6 bases and the J segment 4 bases; nucleotides outside the gene matches: 4. The length of the CDR3 is 13 residues. The CDR3 sequence: CASRETGVTEAFF. The CDR3 DNA reads TGTGCCAGTAGGGAGACAGGGGTCACTGAAGCTTTCTTT.

The chain combines TRBV4-1 with TRBJ2-2; D is undetermined. CDR3 length: 14 amino acids. The germline V and J ends were trimmed by 1 base and 4 bases, with 7 bases remaining between them. CDR1 and CDR2 (germline): MGHRA, YSYEKL. CDR3 nucleotides: TGCGCCAGCAGCCAAGTCTCCGGCACCGGGGAGCTGTTTTTT. Protein: CASSQVSGTGELFF.

The V call is TRBV15, the J call TRBJ2-6, with D tentatively TRBD1 (5 bases). This CDR3 is 15 amino acids long. Deletions cut 5 bases from V and 2 bases from J, with 10 bases between. Germline CDR1 and CDR2: LNHNV and YYDKDF (reference sequence). The CDR3 here is CATSGAEAGANVLTF. The CDR3 coding sequence is TGTGCCACCAGCGGGGCGGAAGCTGGGGCCAACGTCCTGACTTTC. The variable domain in full, completed from reference TRBV15 and TRBJ2-6, reads DAMVIQNPRYQVTQFGKPVTLSCSQTLNHNVMYWYQQKSSQAPKLLFHYYDKDFNNEADTPDNFQSRRPNTSFCFLDIRSPGLGDTAMYLCATSGAEAGANVLTFGAGSRLTVL.

The table lists this clone with a few counts. The rearrangement joins TRBV5-6 to TRBJ1-2; 7 bases line up with TRBD1. Germline lookup yields CDR1 SGHDT and CDR2 YYEEEE. J was trimmed by 7 bases and V by 3 bases; bases with no gene match: 6. The CDR3 runs to 13 residues. The CDR3 is CASSYRGAGGYTF. DNA of the CDR3: TGTGCCAGCAGCTACAGGGGCGCAGGTGGCTACACCTTC.

In this sample, this clone turned up once. The V and J genes are TRBV7-2 and TRBJ1-1; tentatively, D is TRBD1 (6 bases). CDR3 length: 15 amino acids. V lost 7 bases, J lost 1 base, and 16 bases lay in between. Germline values: CDR1 SGHTA, CDR2 FQGNSA. The CDR3 is CASTPDRSSNTEAFF. Here the CDR3 DNA reads TGTGCCAGCACCCCCGACAGGTCTTCGAACACTGAAGCTTTCTTT.

This chain links TRBV6-4 with TRBJ2-1, with TRBD2 matching over 11 bases. CDR1 and CDR2 (germline): MRHNA, SNTAGT. This CDR3 is built from 16 residues. Trimming removed 4 bases from V and 1 base from J; junction bases left unmatched: 3. CDR3 amino acids: CASSVRTSGSYNEQFF. CDR3 nucleotides: TGTGCCAGCAGTGTTCGGACTAGCGGGTCCTACAATGAGCAGTTCTTC.

The chain is built from TRBV11-2 and TRBJ2-3; 9 bases match TRBD2. CDR1 and CDR2 (germline): SGHAT, FQNNGV. Trimming at V came to 0 bases and at J to 10 bases, leaving 14 bases not matched to a gene. This CDR3 has 17 amino acids. CDR3 DNA sequence: TGTGCCAGCAGCTTAGATTCTAGCTCAGCGGGAGGTTGGCCGCAGTATTTT. As protein: CASSLDSSSAGGWPQYF.

With respect to this clone: The junction departs from germline at one end; a sequencing error may be responsible. The sample carries other DNA sequences with the same CDR3. This chain links TRBV7-9 with TRBJ2-7; possible D gene TRBD2, 5 bases. CDR3 length: 12 residues. In germline, CDR1 is SEHNR, CDR2 FQNEAQ (reference sequence). CDR3 coding DNA: TGTGCCAGCAGCCTAGCCCCATACGAGCAGTACTTC. Amino acids: CASSLAPYEQYF. The full variable domain, completed using reference TRBV7-9 and TRBJ2-7, is DTGVSQNPRHKITKRGQNVTFRCDPISEHNRLYWYRQTLGQGPEFLTYFQNEAQLEKSRLLSDRFSAERPKGSFSTLEIQRTEQGDSAMYLCASSLAPYEQYFGPGTRLTVT.

This clone was picked up one time. The gene calls are TRBV4-1 and TRBJ1-2; 7 bases map to TRBD1. The ends lost 1 base at V and 2 bases at J; junction bases unmatched: 7. The CDR3 is 16 amino acids. In germline, CDR1 is MGHRA, CDR2 YSYEKL. The CDR3 nucleotides read TGCGCCAGCAGCCAAGCACGACAGGGCAGGAACTATGGCTACACCTTC. This sequence encodes CASSQARQGRNYGYTF.

The rearrangement joins TRBV19 to TRBJ1-1; 8 nucleotides line up with TRBD1. J lost 0 bases, V lost 8 bases, and 11 bases had no gene match. The germline V gene encodes CDR1 LNHDA and CDR2 SQIVND (reference sequence). CDR3 length equals 16 residues. The CDR3 is CASARTGWTMNTEAFF. CDR3 sequence (DNA): TGTGCCAGTGCCCGGACAGGGTGGACCATGAACACTGAAGCTTTCTTT.

The chain recombines TRBV2 with TRBJ1-1; weak D call: TRBD1 (5 bases). CDR3 length equals 11 residues. Per germline, CDR1 SNHLY and CDR2 FYNNEI. The CDR3 spells CGVGGDTEAFF. The CDR3 nucleotides are TGTGGCGTCGGGGGAGACACTGAAGCTTTCTTT.

CDR3 loop: CASSEWTYTSSTDTQYF. The CDR3, as DNA: TGTGCCAGTAGTGAATGGACATACACCTCTAGCACAGATACGCAGTATTTT. The chain joins TRBV19 to TRBJ2-3, with D possibly TRBD1 on 5 matching bases. CDR1 and CDR2 (germline): LNHDA, SQIVND (reference sequence). The V and J ends lost 5 bases and 0 bases respectively, with 18 bases between them. CDR3 length: 17 amino acids.

In this sample, this clone turned up a few times. V usage is TRBV9 and J usage is TRBJ1-2; 12 positions match TRBD1. Germline loops: CDR1 SGDLS, CDR2 YYNGEE. The CDR3 runs to 16 residues. The ends lost 7 bases at V and 2 bases at J; junction bases unmatched: 9. CDR3 bases: TGTGCCAGCGCCCCGGGGACAGGGGGCGCAAACTATGGCTACACCTTC. The encoded protein is CASAPGTGGANYGYTF.

CDR3 sequence: CASSPRTSGRVPPNEQFF. The CDR3 DNA reads as TGTGCCAGCAGCCCTAGGACTAGCGGGAGGGTCCCTCCAAATGAGCAGTTCTTC. The rearrangement joins TRBV9 to TRBJ2-1; 15 positions agree with TRBD2. Germline V CDR1 and CDR2: SGDLS, YYNGEE. This CDR3 spans 18 amino acids. Trimming cost V 4 bases and J 7 bases; bases outside gene matches: 12.

The J gene is TRBJ1-2, the V gene TRBV27; maybe TRBD1 (5 bases). Germline values: CDR1 MNHEY, CDR2 SMNVEV (reference sequence). Trimming took off 5 bases at V and 0 bases at J, with 16 bases between the two ends. The CDR3 has 16 amino acids. CDR3 sequence reads: CASSPQAGRPNYGYTF. CDR3 coding DNA: TGTGCCAGCAGTCCCCAGGCAGGGAGGCCTAACTATGGCTACACCTTC.

The J gene is TRBJ1-2, the V gene TRBV9, with unresolved D. The CDR3 is 16 residues long. V was cut by 0 bases and J by 5 bases, with 17 bases left in between. The germline V gene has CDR1 SGDLS and CDR2 YYNGEE. The CDR3 DNA reads TGTGCCAGCAGCGTAGGATCGGCGGGGAGTACGTATGGCTACACCTTC. This encodes CASSVGSAGSTYGYTF.

CDR3 protein: CASSSSFRGFEAFF. CDR3 DNA: TGTGCCAGCAGTTCCTCCTTCAGGGGTTTTGAAGCTTTCTTT. The rearrangement uses TRBV6-5 and TRBJ1-1; the D gene is possibly TRBD1 (6 bases). There are 14 residues in the CDR3. V dropped 4 bases and J dropped 7 bases, with 16 bases sitting between them. Germline assignment: CDR1 MNHEY and CDR2 SVGAGI.

The V gene is TRBV5-1, the J gene TRBJ1-2; TRBD1 agrees at 10 bases. V dropped 4 bases and J dropped 4; count of bases not matched to a gene: 7. This CDR3 is built from 15 residues. Germline V gene sequence: CDR1 SGHRS, CDR2 YFSETQ. CDR3 sequence reads: CASSPGTGESYGYTF. CDR3 coding DNA: TGCGCCAGCAGCCCCGGGACAGGGGAGTCCTATGGCTACACCTTC.

V and J are TRBV9 and TRBJ1-2, with 10 bases fitting TRBD1. CDR3 length equals 16 residues. After removal of 4 bases from V and 5 bases from J, the junction contained 11 bases not matched to a gene. Germline V CDR1 and CDR2: SGDLS, YYNGEE. The CDR3 loop reads CASSLTRTGGKYGYTF. Written as DNA, the CDR3 is TGTGCCAGCAGCCTCACCCGGACAGGGGGGAAGTATGGCTACACCTTC.

This chain links TRBV30 with TRBJ1-1; 8 bases are a match to TRBD1. This CDR3 has 14 amino acids. The junction had 5 bases not matched to a gene; V was cut back by 4 bases and J by 1 base. In germline, CDR1 is GTSNPN, CDR2 SVGIG (reference sequence). The CDR3 spells CAWNPTGGNTEAFF. The CDR3 DNA sequence: TGTGCCTGGAATCCAACAGGGGGGAACACTGAAGCTTTCTTT.